Each of the 21 T cell receptor beta chains below was sequenced from the same sample in a study of T cell responses to AZD1222 COVID-19 vaccine. TCRdb keeps only in-frame clones here, not all; method: immunoSEQ multiplex PCR. The sample carries about 110,000 clones, about 86% recorded once. The source material was peripheral blood, sampled on day 0 of AZD1222 vaccination. These receptors originate from an adult in good health.

The chain couples TRBV6-5 to TRBJ1-2; no definite D call. The CDR3 has 13 residues. CDR1 is MNHEY, CDR2 SVGAGI, per germline. The ends were cut back, 2 bases at V and 3 bases at J, with 7 bases in the middle. The CDR3 nucleotides read TGTGCCAGCAGTTACGTGGCATACTATGGCTACACCTTC. This codes for CASSYVAYYGYTF.

This clone was detected only once. This chain joins TRBV19 and TRBJ2-1; 10 nucleotides align to TRBD1. Germline-derived CDR1 and CDR2 are LNHDA and SQIVND (reference sequence). CDR3 length: 16 residues. The trim removed 2 bases at V and 6 bases at J, leaving 7 bases unmatched. CDR3 in amino acids: CASSILTGTGVNEQFF. The CDR3 DNA sequence: TGTGCCAGTAGTATATTAACCGGGACAGGGGTCAATGAGCAGTTCTTC. Supplemented by reference TRBV19 and TRBJ2-1, the full variable domain reads DGGITQSPKYLFRKEGQNVTLSCEQNLNHDAMYWYRQDPGQGLRLIYYSQIVNDFQKGDIAEGYSVSREKKESFPLTVTSAQKNPTAFYLCASSILTGTGVNEQFFGPGTRLTVL.

The chain couples TRBV5-4 to TRBJ2-2; D is possibly TRBD2 (6 bases). CDR1 and CDR2 from the germline V gene are SGHNT and YYREEE (reference sequence). V was trimmed by 4 bases and J by 7 bases, leaving 14 bases between them. CDR3 length: 14 residues. The CDR3 coding sequence is TGTGCCAGCAGCCTGCGGGGCTACGGCGGGGAGCTGTTTTTT. Its protein is CASSLRGYGGELFF.

In this sample, this clone turned up a few times. The chain carries TRBV19 and TRBJ2-2; 9 bases fit TRBD2. The ends lost 0 bases at V and 4 bases at J; junction bases unmatched: 9. CDR3 length: 18 residues. Germline CDR1 is LNHDA and CDR2 is SQIVND (reference sequence). CDR3 nucleotide sequence: TGTGCCAGTAGTATAGAAACAGCGGGGGGCCCCTTCACCGGGGAGCTGTTTTTT. Protein: CASSIETAGGPFTGELFF.

This clone was seen a single time. This chain links TRBV7-6 with TRBJ2-1; D unclear. Per germline, CDR1 SGHVS and CDR2 FNYEAQ. V shed 2 bases and J shed 4 bases, with 15 bases lying between them. The CDR3 runs to 16 residues. CDR3 DNA sequence: TGTGCCAGCAGCTTACTTAGGACGGAACTGTACAATGAGCAGTTCTTC. Encoded protein: CASSLLRTELYNEQFF.

The chain recombines TRBV12-3 or TRBV12-4 with TRBJ1-5, with D perhaps matching TRBD1 (5 bases). CDR3 length equals 12 residues. V gave up 7 bases and J gave up 11 bases, with 15 bases separating them. The CDR3 sequence: CASKQEAGTQHF. CDR3 sequence (DNA): TGTGCCAGCAAACAGGAGGCAGGGACCCAGCATTTT.

J is TRBJ1-4 and V is TRBV20-1, with D possibly TRBD1 on 5 matching bases. CDR1 and CDR2 (germline): DFQATT, SNEGSKA (reference sequence). Trimming left V 6 bases short and J 14 bases short, with 13 bases between. CDR3 length: 10 residues. The chain's CDR3 is CSARATELFF. CDR3 bases: TGCAGTGCCAGGGCCACAGAGCTGTTTTTT.

This clone was observed a few times. The J gene is TRBJ2-5, the V gene TRBV7-2; 11 bases align to TRBD2. CDR3 length: 15 residues. Unmatched junction bases numbered 2, after V lost 1 base and J lost 4 bases. Germline V gene data show CDR1 as SGHTA and CDR2 as FQGNSA. The CDR3 bases are TGTGCCAGCAGCTTAGGACTAGCGGGGTTAGAGACCCAGTACTTC. Translated: CASSLGLAGLETQYF. Using reference TRBV7-2 and TRBJ2-5 for the parts outside the CDR3, the full variable domain is GAGVSQSPSNKVTEKGKDVELRCDPISGHTALYWYRQSLGQGLEFLIYFQGNSAPDKSGLPSDRFSAERTGGSVSTLTIQRTQQEDSAVYLCASSLGLAGLETQYFGPGTRLLVL.

The V gene is TRBV2, the J gene TRBJ1-1; D is perhaps TRBD1 (5 bases). From germline, CDR1 is SNHLY and CDR2 FYNNEI. V was cut by 11 bases and J by 0 bases, with 13 bases left in between. The CDR3 spans 13 residues. CDR3 sequence reads: CAGQQVLNTEAFF. The CDR3 nucleotides read TGTGCCGGGCAACAGGTCCTGAACACTGAAGCTTTCTTT.

This clone was seen only a few times. The chain uses TRBV7-2 and TRBJ2-1, with a possible D match to TRBD1 (7 bases). This CDR3 spans 17 amino acids. The V end was cut by 5 bases, the J end by 3 bases, with 20 bases between. The germline V gene encodes CDR1 SGHTA and CDR2 FQGNSA. The CDR3 coding sequence is TGTGCCAGCAGCACACCAGGGGGGCAGGGTCACTACAATGAGCAGTTCTTC. Residues: CASSTPGGQGHYNEQFF.

This rearrangement joins TRBV24-1 to TRBJ1-2, with 8 positions matching TRBD1. This CDR3 region has 15 residues. Germline-derived CDR1 and CDR2 are KGHDR and SFDVKD. V dropped 7 bases and J dropped 6; count of bases not matched to a gene: 12. The CDR3 DNA is TGTGCCACCAGGGACACGGAGACAGGGGACAATGGCTACACCTTC. This gives the protein CATRDTETGDNGYTF.

This clone was counted once. This sequence joins TRBV28 and TRBJ1-2, with TRBD1 matching over 7 bases. V lost 11 bases to trimming and J lost 1 base; unmatched junction nucleotides: 13. The CDR3 is made up of 15 amino acids. Germline CDR1 reads MDHEN; CDR2 reads SYDVKM. CDR3 in DNA: TGTGCCGGGAACCGGGACAGAAGAAGTAACTATGGCTACACCTTC. Amino acids: CAGNRDRRSNYGYTF.

The gene calls are TRBV3-1 (or the pseudogene TRBV3-2) and TRBJ1-2; D is unresolved. V was shortened by 6 bases and J by 8 bases, with 16 bases between the two germline ends. The CDR3 is made up of 13 amino acids. CDR1 and CDR2 from the germline V gene are LGHDT and YNNKEL (reference sequence). The CDR3 region is CASRPLPAGGYTF. CDR3 DNA sequence: TGTGCCAGCAGACCTCTTCCGGCTGGGGGCTACACCTTC.

The chain's CDR3 is CASSRRGTGDQETQYF. In nucleotides, the CDR3 is TGCGCCAGCAGCCGGAGGGGGACAGGGGACCAAGAGACCCAGTACTTC. J is TRBJ2-5 and V is TRBV5-1; 10 bases fit TRBD1. Unmatched junction bases numbered 6, after V lost 4 bases and J lost 0 bases. This CDR3 has 16 residues. The germline gives CDR1 SGHRS, CDR2 YFSETQ.

This chain links TRBV29-1 with TRBJ1-1; 7 bases are shared with TRBD1. The CDR3 extends over 13 amino acids. The V gene's germline CDR1 is SQVTM and CDR2 ANQGSEA. This CDR3 is CNLSGQMNTEAFF. The DNA for the CDR3 is TGCAACCTTTCGGGACAGATGAACACTGAAGCTTTCTTT.

The chain links TRBV19 to TRBJ1-1; D call uncertain. V was trimmed by 6 bases and J by 8 bases, leaving 10 bases between them. Germline-derived CDR1 and CDR2 are LNHDA and SQIVND (reference sequence). This CDR3 contains 11 residues. The CDR3 region has the DNA TGTGCCAGTAGGGGAGGAGCCGAAGCTTTCTTT. Translated: CASRGGAEAFF.

The chain carries TRBV6-5 and TRBJ1-2; weak D call: TRBD1 (5 bases). CDR1 is MNHEY, CDR2 SVGAGI, per germline. V lost 3 bases and J 5 bases, leaving 10 bases between the germline ends. The CDR3 is 13 amino acids. CDR3 residues: CASSYRTFYGYTF. Here the CDR3 DNA reads TGTGCCAGCAGTTATCGGACATTTTATGGCTACACCTTC.

This clone appeared a few times. The gene calls are TRBV2 and TRBJ1-2; tentatively, D is TRBD1 (6 bases). Trimming cost V 6 bases and J 4 bases, with 12 bases left between them. This CDR3 region has 13 residues. Germline V gene data show CDR1 as SNHLY and CDR2 as FYNNEI. DNA for the CDR3: TGTGCCAGCAGCCTCACAGGGCTCTATGGCTACACCTTC. Translation gives CASSLTGLYGYTF.

The V and J genes are TRBV19 and TRBJ1-2, with 10 bases identical to TRBD1. In germline, CDR1 is LNHDA, CDR2 SQIVND (reference sequence). This CDR3 comprises 14 residues. The junction had 6 bases not matched to a gene; V was cut back by 7 bases and J by 4 bases. The CDR3 loop reads CASTMTGGVYGYTF. As DNA, the CDR3 is TGTGCCAGTACAATGACAGGGGGCGTCTATGGCTACACCTTC.

This chain uses TRBV14 with TRBJ2-7, with D possibly being TRBD1 or TRBD2 (5 bases each). V dropped 3 bases and J dropped 1 base, with 31 bases sitting between them. The germline V gene has CDR1 SGHDN and CDR2 FVKESK. This CDR3 spans 21 amino acids. The DNA for the CDR3 is TGTGCCAGCAGCCATTACCCCGGGACGGAGCCTGTCCAAAAAAGATCCTACGAGCAGTACTTC. It is translated as CASSHYPGTEPVQKRSYEQYF. Based on the CDR3 plus reference TRBV14 and TRBJ2-7, the full variable domain is EAGVTQFPSHSVIEKGQTVTLRCDPISGHDNLYWYRRVMGKEIKFLLHFVKESKQDESGMPNNRFLAERTGGTYSTLKVQPAELEDSGVYFCASSHYPGTEPVQKRSYEQYFGPGTRLTVT.

This clone is a singleton in its sample. V and J are TRBV14 and TRBJ1-2; D possibly corresponds to TRBD1 (6 bases). Trimming removed 9 bases from V and 6 bases from J, with 17 bases in between. The CDR3 runs 13 residues. Germline V lookup: CDR1 SGHDN, CDR2 FVKESK. The CDR3, as DNA: TGTGCCAGTAGTACGTCGGGGGCTCATGGCTACACCTTC. It codes for CASSTSGAHGYTF.